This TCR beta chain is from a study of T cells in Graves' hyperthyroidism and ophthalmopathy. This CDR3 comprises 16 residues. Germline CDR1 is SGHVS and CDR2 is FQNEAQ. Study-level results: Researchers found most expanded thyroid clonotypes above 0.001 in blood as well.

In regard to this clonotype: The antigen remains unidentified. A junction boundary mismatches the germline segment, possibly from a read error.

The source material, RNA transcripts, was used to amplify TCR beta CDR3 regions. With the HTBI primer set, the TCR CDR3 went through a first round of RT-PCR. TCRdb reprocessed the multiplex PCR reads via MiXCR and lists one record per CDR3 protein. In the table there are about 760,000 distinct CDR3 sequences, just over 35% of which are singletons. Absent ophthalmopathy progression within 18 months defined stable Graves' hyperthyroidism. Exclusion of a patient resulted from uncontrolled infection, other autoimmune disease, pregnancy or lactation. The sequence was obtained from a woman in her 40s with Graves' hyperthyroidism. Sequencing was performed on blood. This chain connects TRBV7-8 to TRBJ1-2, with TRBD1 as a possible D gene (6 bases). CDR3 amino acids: CASSQEVAAGAYGYTF. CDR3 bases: TGCGCCAGCAGCCAAGAGGTCGCCGCAGGGGCCTATGGCTACACCTTC.